The source of this T cell receptor beta chain is a study of blood T cell repertoires in COVID-19. On the study more broadly: PBMCs, B-cell-depleted T cells, or T cells provided the cDNA or gDNA that made up the material.

Germline-derived CDR1 and CDR2 are DFQATT and SNEGSKA (reference sequence). The CDR3 covers 15 residues. Trimming took off 3 bases at V and 2 bases at J, with 15 bases between the two ends. In the authors' methods: Estimation of nucleated cell counts was performed using reference gene primer amplification. Some clones are missing from TCRdb's copy, which holds only in-frame ones; the method was immunoSEQ multiplex PCR. V and J calls plus clone size are reproduced from that table; the DNA served to infer D and trimming. Among tens of thousands of clones listed, 91% were seen once. This chain uses TRBV20-1 with TRBJ2-3, with D maybe TRBD2 (7 bases). The sequence came from a human donor in a cohort sampled during active COVID-19. The sequencing input was peripheral blood. The chain's CDR3 is CSASRGAFSTDTQYF. DNA for the CDR3: TGCAGTGCTAGTCGGGGGGCCTTCTCCACAGATACGCAGTATTTT.